This passage covers 9 T cell receptor beta chains from one sample sequenced in a study of T cells after yellow fever vaccination. TCRdb re-called the 5' RACE reads through MiXCR, storing one row per CDR3 protein. The table lists 500,000 to 650,000 distinct CDR3 sequences, about a sixth of them singletons. Sequenced material: PBMCs, taken about 5 days after the first yellow fever vaccination. The receptors stem from a man between 18 and 29 years old who received the YFV17D yellow fever vaccine.

This clonotype was seen a handful of times. The chain couples TRBV4-3 to TRBJ2-3; the D gene is possibly TRBD2 (7 bases). The CDR3 has 15 amino acids. CDR1 and CDR2 from the germline V gene are LGHNA and YSLEER. V lost 1 base and J 2 bases, leaving 10 bases between the germline ends. The CDR3 DNA reads as TGCGCCAGCAGCCAAGTTGCGGGGGCCACAGATACGCAGTATTTT. This codes for CASSQVAGATDTQYF.

For the CDR3, the DNA is TGCGCCAGCAGACTTGACAATGAGCAGTTCTTC. It encodes CASRLDNEQFF. The V and J genes are TRBV5-1 and TRBJ2-1; D is uncertain. V shed 5 bases and J shed 5 bases, with 5 bases lying between them. Germline-derived CDR1 and CDR2 are SGHRS and YFSETQ. This CDR3 region has 11 residues. Complete variable domain (other parts from reference TRBV5-1 and TRBJ2-1): KAGVTQTPRYLIKTRGQQVTLSCSPISGHRSVSWYQQTPGQGLQFLFEYFSETQRNKGNFPGRFSGRQFSNSRSEMNVSTLELGDSALYLCASRLDNEQFFGPGTRLTVL.

The rearrangement links TRBV7-2 to TRBJ2-1, with D hard to call. The V end was cut by 1 base, the J end by 10 bases, with 17 bases between. CDR1 and CDR2 from the germline V gene are SGHTA and FQGNSA. There are 15 residues in the CDR3. CDR3 loop: CASSLGRVMGWEQFF. The CDR3 DNA reads TGTGCCAGCAGCTTAGGAAGGGTGATGGGGTGGGAGCAGTTCTTC.

The sample holds a few counts of this clonotype. This chain uses TRBV6-5 with TRBJ1-4; D is ambiguous. In germline, CDR1 is MNHEY, CDR2 SVGAGI. The germline V and J ends were trimmed by 6 bases and 9 bases, with 11 bases remaining between them. This CDR3 comprises 12 residues. The CDR3 nucleotides read TGTGCCAGCAGGGGAGGGCTGAAAAAACTGTTTTTT. Translating gives CASRGGLKKLFF.

This clonotype has a handful of counts. The chain combines TRBV24-1 with TRBJ2-1; 10 nucleotides agree with TRBD2. The CDR3 runs to 14 residues. Germline loops: CDR1 KGHDR, CDR2 SFDVKD. J gave up 8 bases and V 2 bases, and 2 bases lay outside the gene matches. The CDR3 protein is CATSDYTSGDEQFF. The CDR3 nucleotides are TGTGCCACCAGTGATTATACTAGCGGGGATGAGCAGTTCTTC.

This chain uses TRBV6-1 with TRBJ2-7; TRBD1 or TRBD2 may be the D gene (5 bases each). The V end lost 5 bases, the J end lost 7 bases, and 30 bases lay between the germline ends. Germline V CDR1 and CDR2: MNHNS, SASEGT. The CDR3 has 18 residues. The CDR3 spells CASSPQPPGTHVGWEQYF. CDR3 sequence (DNA): TGTGCCAGCAGTCCACAGCCCCCCGGGACCCACGTTGGATGGGAGCAGTACTTC.

This clonotype occurred many times. The J gene is TRBJ1-3, the V gene TRBV7-9; D remains ambiguous. This CDR3 is 15 amino acids long. Germline V CDR1 and CDR2: SEHNR, FQNEAQ (reference sequence). V was clipped by 5 bases and J by 0 bases, with 11 bases between them. For the CDR3, the DNA is TGTGCCAGCAGCCCAGACGGCTACTCTGGAAACACCATATATTTT. As protein: CASSPDGYSGNTIYF.

The chain links TRBV7-2 to TRBJ2-3, with D tentatively TRBD2 (7 bases). V lost 6 bases to trimming and J lost 2 bases, with 12 bases between them. Per the germline V gene, CDR1 is SGHTA and CDR2 is FQGNSA. The CDR3 is 14 amino acids. The chain's CDR3 is CASRPGGNTDTQYF. The CDR3 DNA is TGTGCCAGCAGGCCGGGGGGCAACACAGATACGCAGTATTTT.

This rearrangement joins TRBV6-2 or TRBV6-3 to TRBJ2-3; D remains ambiguous. This CDR3 comprises 12 residues. V lost 7 bases to trimming and J lost 3 bases, with 8 bases between them. CDR1 MNHEY and CDR2 SVGEGT come from the germline V gene. The CDR3 sequence: CASKEATDTQYF. CDR3 coding DNA: TGTGCCAGCAAGGAAGCGACAGATACGCAGTATTTT.